This T cell receptor (beta chain) was profiled in a study of blood T cell repertoires in COVID-19. Study background: Sources were T cells, B-cell-depleted T cells, or PBMCs; the material itself was cDNA or gDNA.

V lost 7 bases to trimming and J lost 8 bases; unmatched junction nucleotides: 14. CDR1 SEHNR and CDR2 FQNEAQ come from the germline V gene (reference sequence). The CDR3 runs to 15 residues. Per the original methods: Amplifying reference gene primers gave estimates of nucleated cell counts. Libraries were prepared by immunoSEQ multiplex PCR; TCRdb keeps only in-frame clonotypes and omits some of them. D and trimming were read from the DNA, whereas the V and J calls and clone size are those reported in that table. This table holds under 65,000 clones, 81% found once. The sample taken for sequencing was peripheral blood. The rearrangement uses TRBV7-9 and TRBJ2-1, with 7 bases lining up with TRBD2. The receptor was derived from a woman aged 55-70 years with acute or convalescent COVID-19. CDR3 in DNA: TGTGCCAGCATCTTTGGGGCGGGGGTCGGTGATGAGCAGTTCTTC. This gives the protein CASIFGAGVGDEQFF.